One and the same sample provided the 7 T cell receptor beta chains below, sequenced in a study of CD8 T cells in Susac syndrome. When the RNA was reverse transcribed, random hexamers were used with an input of 0.5 to 1 ug. Using its own MiXCR run on the immunoSEQ multiplex PCR reads, TCRdb lists one record per CDR3 protein. The sample has approximately 190,000 distinct CDR3 sequences, approximately 95% seen once; the top ten hold around 0.096%. Sequencing was performed on CD4+ T cells from PBMCs. These receptors were taken from a human donor in good health.

V gene TRBV29-1 combines with J gene TRBJ1-5, with D unresolved. V shed 4 bases and J shed 3 bases, with 10 bases lying between them. This CDR3 is built from 13 residues. The germline V gene has CDR1 SQVTM and CDR2 ANQGSEA. The CDR3 region has the DNA TGCAGCGTTGGGTTCGGGGTCAATCAGCCCCAGCATTTT. Translation gives CSVGFGVNQPQHF.

V and J are TRBV28 and TRBJ1-1, with D uncertain. V lost 9 bases to trimming and J lost 1 base, with 15 bases between them. This CDR3 region has 14 residues. CDR1 and CDR2 (germline): MDHEN, SYDVKM. The CDR3 reads CASFTGTANTEAFF. CDR3 sequence (DNA): TGTGCCAGTTTTACCGGAACAGCGAACACTGAAGCTTTCTTT.

This chain uses TRBV5-1 with TRBJ2-1; 7 bases are shared with TRBD1. Germline assignment: CDR1 SGHRS and CDR2 YFSETQ. The CDR3 loop spans 17 amino acids. Unmatched junction bases numbered 12, after V lost 4 bases and J lost 2 bases. The CDR3 here is CASSPRQGGQAYNEQFF. CDR3 DNA sequence: TGCGCCAGCAGCCCGCGACAGGGCGGTCAAGCCTACAATGAGCAGTTCTTC.

The V call is TRBV19, the J call TRBJ2-7, with D perhaps TRBD1 (6 bases). Trimming left V 5 bases short and J 3 bases short, with 14 bases between. Germline V lookup: CDR1 LNHDA, CDR2 SQIVND (reference sequence). The CDR3 loop spans 14 amino acids. The CDR3 reads CASSFQGTGYEQYF. CDR3 nucleotide sequence: TGTGCCAGTAGTTTCCAGGGGACGGGCTACGAGCAGTACTTC. The full variable domain, in which reference TRBV19 and TRBJ2-7 provide the parts outside the CDR3, is DGGITQSPKYLFRKEGQNVTLSCEQNLNHDAMYWYRQDPGQGLRLIYYSQIVNDFQKGDIAEGYSVSREKKESFPLTVTSAQKNPTAFYLCASSFQGTGYEQYFGPGTRLTVT.

This rearrangement joins TRBV5-6 to TRBJ2-2, with D uncertain. The CDR3 is made up of 15 amino acids. Germline CDR1 reads SGHDT; CDR2 reads YYEEEE. Deletions cut 4 bases from V and 3 bases from J, with 13 bases between. CDR3 region: CASSRAVRYTGELFF. The CDR3 nucleotides are TGTGCCAGCAGCCGAGCCGTCAGGTACACCGGGGAGCTGTTTTTT.

The rearrangement links TRBV15 to TRBJ1-3; a weak D match, TRBD1 (6 bases). With 1 base removed from V and 8 bases from J, the gap between germline ends came to 18 bases. Per germline, CDR1 LNHNV and CDR2 YYDKDF (reference sequence). The CDR3 is 16 residues long. CDR3 in DNA: TGTGCCACCAGCAGAGCCTCAAGGACAGAGGGAGACACCATATATTTT. This sequence encodes CATSRASRTEGDTIYF. The whole variable domain, filled in from reference TRBV15 and TRBJ1-3, reads DAMVIQNPRYQVTQFGKPVTLSCSQTLNHNVMYWYQQKSSQAPKLLFHYYDKDFNNEADTPDNFQSRRPNTSFCFLDIRSPGLGDTAMYLCATSRASRTEGDTIYFGEGSWLTVV.

The rearrangement joins TRBV7-2 to TRBJ2-6; no firm D call. Deletions cut 8 bases from V and 4 bases from J, with 12 bases between. This CDR3 is 14 amino acids long. Germline V gives CDR1 SGHTA, CDR2 FQGNSA. The CDR3 DNA is TGTGCCAGCGCCCCTCGACCCGGGGCCAACGTCCTGACTTTC. Translating gives CASAPRPGANVLTF.